This T cell receptor (beta chain) was obtained from a study of identical twins. This clonotype was found a few times. The antigen remains unidentified. TCRdb ran MiXCR on the 5' RACE reads and lists one entry per CDR3 protein. This sample has around 490,000 distinct CDR3 sequences, with 13% to 15% found just once. Trimming at V came to 4 bases and at J to 0 bases, leaving 8 bases not matched to a gene. The CDR3 loop spans 19 amino acids. Germline CDR1 is MGHRA and CDR2 is YSYEKL. Study-wide results and caveats: Carriage of fewer insertions was seen in abundant cord blood beta clonotypes, whereas memory repertoires showed none.

These data also formed part of another study, on yellow fever vaccine responses in identical twins.

V gene TRBV4-1 combines with J gene TRBJ2-1; 14 bases agree with TRBD2. The receptor comes from a woman younger than 35 in good health. Input material: CD4+ T cells sorted from blood. DNA of the CDR3: TGCGCCAGCAGCCTATCCGGGACTAGCGGGAGTTTCTCCTACAATGAGCAGTTCTTC. Protein: CASSLSGTSGSFSYNEQFF.